A single T cell receptor beta chain is shown here with its context. The data stem from a study of control samples from healthy donors and cancer patients. Assay used: immunoSEQ multiplex PCR; TCRdb lists only in-frame clones, some missing. The sample shows roughly 73,000 clones, over 80% of them seen only once. Sequenced: blood. The sequence came from a woman aged 60-75 years in good health.

For the CDR3, the DNA is TGTGCCACGAGACAGGGGGAAACTGAAGCTTTCTTT. This gives the protein CATRQGETEAFF. The V call is TRBV10-3, the J call TRBJ1-1; TRBD1 matches at 9 bases. The germline V gene has CDR1 ENHRY and CDR2 SYGVKD. V gave up 10 bases and J gave up 5 bases; unmatched junction bases: 5. This CDR3 has 12 amino acids.